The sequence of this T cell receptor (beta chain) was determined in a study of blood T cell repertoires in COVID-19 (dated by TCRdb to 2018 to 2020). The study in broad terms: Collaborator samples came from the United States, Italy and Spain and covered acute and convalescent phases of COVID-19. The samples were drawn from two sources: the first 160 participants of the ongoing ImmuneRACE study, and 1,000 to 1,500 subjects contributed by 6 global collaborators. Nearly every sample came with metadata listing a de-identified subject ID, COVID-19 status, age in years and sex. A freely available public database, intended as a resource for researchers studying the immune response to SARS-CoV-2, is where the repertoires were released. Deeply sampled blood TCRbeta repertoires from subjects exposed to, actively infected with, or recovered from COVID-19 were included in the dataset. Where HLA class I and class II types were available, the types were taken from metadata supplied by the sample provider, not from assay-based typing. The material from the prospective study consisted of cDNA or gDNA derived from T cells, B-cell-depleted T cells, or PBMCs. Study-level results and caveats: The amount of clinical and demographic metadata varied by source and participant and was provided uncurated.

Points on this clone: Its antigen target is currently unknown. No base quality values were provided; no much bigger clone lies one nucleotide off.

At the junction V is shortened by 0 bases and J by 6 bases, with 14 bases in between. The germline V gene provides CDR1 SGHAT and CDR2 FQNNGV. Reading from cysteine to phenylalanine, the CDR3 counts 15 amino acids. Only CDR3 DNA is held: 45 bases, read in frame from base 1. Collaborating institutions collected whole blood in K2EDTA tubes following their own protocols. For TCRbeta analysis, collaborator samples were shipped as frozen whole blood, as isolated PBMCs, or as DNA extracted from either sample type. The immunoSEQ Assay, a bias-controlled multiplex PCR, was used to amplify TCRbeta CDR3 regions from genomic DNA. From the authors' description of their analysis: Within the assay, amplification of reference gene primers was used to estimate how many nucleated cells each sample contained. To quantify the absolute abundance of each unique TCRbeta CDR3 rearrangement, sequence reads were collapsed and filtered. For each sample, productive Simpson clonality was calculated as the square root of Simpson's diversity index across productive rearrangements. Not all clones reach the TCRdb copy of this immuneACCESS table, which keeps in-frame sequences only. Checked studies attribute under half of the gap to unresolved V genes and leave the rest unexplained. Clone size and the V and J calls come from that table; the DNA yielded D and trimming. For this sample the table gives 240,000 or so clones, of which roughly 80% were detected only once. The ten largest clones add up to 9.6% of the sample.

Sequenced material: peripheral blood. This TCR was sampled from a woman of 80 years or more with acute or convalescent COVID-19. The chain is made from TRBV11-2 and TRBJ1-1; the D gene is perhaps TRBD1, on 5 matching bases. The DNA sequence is TGTGCCAGCAGCTTAGATCGCATAGCAGGGCCTGAAGCTTTCTTT. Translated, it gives CASSLDRIAGPEAFF.